This T cell receptor (beta chain) was profiled in a study of blood T cell repertoires in COVID-19. Study at large: Samples came from the United States, Italy and Spain, spanning acute and convalescent COVID-19. T cells, B-cell-depleted T cells, or PBMCs provided the cDNA or gDNA that served as material.

In the authors' methods: Counts of nucleated cells, estimated from reference gene primer amplification, were obtained. Sequencing used immunoSEQ multiplex PCR; TCRdb keeps in-frame clones, though not all of them. The DNA was the basis for D and trimming; V, J and clone size are from that table. The sample consists of some 190,000 clones, approximately 85% of them appearing once. This clone has only one observation. Followed over time, Seattle patients had been enrolled while infection was active. This clonotype was obtained from a man older than 75 with COVID-19, enrolled during active disease. The sequenced material came from peripheral blood.

In DNA form, the CDR3 reads TGTGCCAGCAGCGTAGGACAGGGGTCCGGTGAGCAGTTCTTC. Translating gives CASSVGQGSGEQFF. The chain joins TRBV5-4 to TRBJ2-1; 9 positions agree with TRBD1. The CDR3 runs to 14 residues. Germline CDR1 is SGHNT and CDR2 is YYREEE (reference sequence). V trimming: 4 bases; J trimming: 9 bases; junction bases outside the gene matches: 8.